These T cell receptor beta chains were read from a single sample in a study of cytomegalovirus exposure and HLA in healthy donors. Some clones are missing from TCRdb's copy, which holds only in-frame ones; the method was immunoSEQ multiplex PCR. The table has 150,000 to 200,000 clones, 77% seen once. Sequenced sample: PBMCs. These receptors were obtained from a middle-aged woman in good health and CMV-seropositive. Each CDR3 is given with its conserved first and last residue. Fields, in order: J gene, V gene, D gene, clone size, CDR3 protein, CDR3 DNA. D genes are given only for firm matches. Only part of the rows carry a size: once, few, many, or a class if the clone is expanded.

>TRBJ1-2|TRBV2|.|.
CASSQDSNYGYTF
TGTGCCAGCAGTCAGGACAGTAACTATGGCTACACCTTC
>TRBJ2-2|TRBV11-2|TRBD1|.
CASSPDRGLTGELFF
TGTGCCAGCAGCCCAGACAGGGGGCTCACCGGGGAGCTGTTTTTT
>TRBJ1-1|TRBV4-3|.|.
CASSQDPRTEAFF
TGCGCCAGCAGCCAAGATCCCAGGACTGAAGCTTTCTTT
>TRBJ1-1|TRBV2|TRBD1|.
CASGRTGGGMNAEAFF
TGTGCCAGCGGCAGGACAGGGGGCGGGATGAACGCTGAAGCTTTCTTT
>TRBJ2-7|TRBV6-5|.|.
CASSYYTEAYEQYF
TGTGCCAGCAGTTACTATACAGAAGCCTACGAGCAGTACTTC
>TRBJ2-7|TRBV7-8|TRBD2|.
CASSRGLLFYEQYF
TGTGCCAGCAGCCGGGGACTATTATTCTACGAGCAGTACTTC
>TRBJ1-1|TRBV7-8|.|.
CASSLVGGNTEAFF
TGTGCCAGCAGCTTAGTCGGGGGTAACACTGAAGCTTTCTTT
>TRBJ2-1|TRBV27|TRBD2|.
CASSFSGSYNEQFF
TGTGCCAGCAGTTTCAGCGGGAGTTACAATGAGCAGTTCTTC
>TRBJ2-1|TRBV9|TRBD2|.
CASSVDSGGAYEQFF
TGTGCCAGCAGCGTAGATAGCGGGGGGGCCTATGAGCAGTTCTTC
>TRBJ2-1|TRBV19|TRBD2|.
CASSIVGSGSYNEQFF
TGTGCCAGTAGTATAGTAGGTAGCGGGAGCTACAATGAGCAGTTCTTC
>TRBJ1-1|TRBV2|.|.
CASSEQVSNTEAFF
TGTGCCAGCAGTGAACAGGTCTCGAACACTGAAGCTTTCTTT
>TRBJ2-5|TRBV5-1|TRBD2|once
CASSLSLADLRTQYF
TGCGCCAGCAGCTTATCACTAGCGGATCTTAGGACCCAGTACTTC
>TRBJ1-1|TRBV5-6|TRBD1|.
CASSIDRGPEAFF
TGTGCCAGCAGCATAGACAGGGGGCCCGAAGCTTTCTTT
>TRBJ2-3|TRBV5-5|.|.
CASSHDREDGTDTQYF
TGTGCCAGCAGCCACGACAGGGAGGATGGCACAGATACGCAGTATTTT
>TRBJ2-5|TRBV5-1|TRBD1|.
CASSLLGTGGLETQYF
TGCGCCAGCAGCTTGCTAGGGACAGGGGGCTTGGAGACCCAGTACTTC
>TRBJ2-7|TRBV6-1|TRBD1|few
CASWGQGSGEQYF
TGTGCCAGCTGGGGACAGGGGTCAGGGGAGCAGTACTTC
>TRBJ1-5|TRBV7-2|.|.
CASSQRGSGQPQHF
TGTGCCAGCAGCCAAAGGGGAAGCGGGCAGCCCCAGCATTTT
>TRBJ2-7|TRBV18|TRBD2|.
CASSRTSGTYEQYF
TGTGCCAGCTCACGGACTAGCGGGACCTACGAGCAGTACTTC
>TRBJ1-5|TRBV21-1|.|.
CASSKGRGNQPQHF
TGTGCCAGCAGCAAAGGCAGGGGCAATCAGCCCCAGCATTTT
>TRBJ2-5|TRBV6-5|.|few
CASSTWTGRETQYF
TGTGCCAGCAGTACATGGACTGGGCGGGAGACCCAGTACTTC
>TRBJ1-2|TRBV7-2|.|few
CASSLKTGFHYGYTF
TGTGCCAGCAGCTTAAAGACAGGTTTTCACTATGGCTACACCTTC
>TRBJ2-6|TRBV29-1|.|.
CSVGQFSGANVLTF
TGCAGCGTAGGACAGTTCTCTGGGGCCAACGTCCTGACTTTC
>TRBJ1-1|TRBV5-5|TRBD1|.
CASSAPQGRVTEAFF
TGTGCCAGCAGCGCACCACAGGGGAGAGTCACTGAAGCTTTCTTT
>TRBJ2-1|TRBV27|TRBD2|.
CASSLTRRLASSNNEQFF
TGTGCCAGCAGTTTAACGAGGAGACTAGCATCGTCTAACAATGAGCAGTTCTTC
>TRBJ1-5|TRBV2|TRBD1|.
CASSEAQGGRQPQHF
TGTGCCAGCAGTGAAGCGCAAGGGGGCCGTCAGCCCCAGCATTTT
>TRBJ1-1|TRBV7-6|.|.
CASKGVGNTEAFF
TGTGCCAGCAAAGGGGTCGGGAACACTGAAGCTTTCTTT
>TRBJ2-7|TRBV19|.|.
CASSARAGSYEQYF
TGTGCCAGTAGTGCCCGGGCAGGGTCCTACGAGCAGTACTTC
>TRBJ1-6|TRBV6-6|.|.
CASTEGAFNSPLHF
TGTGCCAGCACCGAAGGGGCCTTTAATTCACCCCTCCACTTT
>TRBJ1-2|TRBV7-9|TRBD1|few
CASSRLQGDGYGYTF
TGTGCCAGCAGCCGTCTACAGGGGGATGGCTATGGCTACACCTTC